Below, 2 T cell receptor beta chains from the same sample are listed, as sequenced in a study of blood T cell repertoires in COVID-19. Data came from immunoSEQ multiplex PCR; TCRdb stores just in-frame clones and leaves some out. The profile shows about 140,000 clones, around 81% of them singletons. The sample comprised peripheral blood. These receptors were taken from a human donor in a cohort sampled during active COVID-19.

The rearrangement joins TRBV7-6 to TRBJ2-7; TRBD2 matches at 8 bases. Looked up from germline, CDR1 is SGHVS and CDR2 is FNYEAQ. This CDR3 has 16 residues. V shed 0 bases and J 0 bases; nucleotides not matched to a gene: 4. In DNA form, the CDR3 reads TGTGCCAGCAGCTTAGCCGGGGGGGAGGTCTCCTACGAGCAGTACTTC. It specifies CASSLAGGEVSYEQYF.

The chain uses TRBV7-9 and TRBJ2-6, with 7 bases identical to TRBD2. CDR1 is SEHNR, CDR2 FQNEAQ, per germline (reference sequence). Losses at the gene ends were 5 bases for V and 3 bases for J; bases not matched to a gene: 4. The CDR3 runs to 15 residues. CDR3 sequence reads: CASSPRGDGANVLTF. As DNA, the CDR3 is TGTGCCAGCAGCCCCCGGGGGGATGGGGCCAACGTCCTGACTTTC.